The 30 T cell receptor beta chains below come from one sample, sequenced in a study of read filtering for tumor transcriptome and immune sequencing (dated by TCRdb to about 2020). TCRdb lists the instrument as Illumina HiSeq 4000. TCR libraries were built from 400 ng RNA with the Immunoverse kit, using molecular barcoded adaptors covering alpha/delta and beta/gamma chains. TCRdb handled the public reads itself, with Q25 trimming in fastp and clone calling in MiXCR, and kept productive beta chains. Rows with a matching CDR3 protein are joined into one entry that keeps the most common DNA and genes. The sample table holds fewer than 45,000 distinct CDR3 sequences, of which roughly 12% were seen once. Over 25% of the sample comes from the top ten. The sample consisted of a population of CD138-negative cells sorted from bone marrow. What this sample's cell subset or site label stands for: bone marrow mononuclear cells depleted of CD138+ plasma/myeloma cells by negative magnetic selection. These receptors were collected from a donor at least 40 years old with multiple myeloma.

This clonotype was detected many times. The chain links TRBV2 to TRBJ2-7; TRBD2 aligns across 11 bases. Trimming removed 3 bases from V and 0 bases from J; junction bases left unmatched: 4. The CDR3 has 16 amino acids. Per germline, CDR1 SNHLY and CDR2 FYNNEI. This CDR3 reads CASSDRGLAVSYEQYF. CDR3 in DNA: TGTGCCAGCAGTGACCGGGGACTAGCGGTCTCCTACGAGCAGTACTTC.

For this clonotype: The CDR3 does not end in the conserved phenylalanine or tryptophan, so this is likely a read error. The V gene is TRBV4-1, the J gene TRBJ1-4; no reliable D call. V was shortened by 6 bases and J by 2 bases, with 19 bases between the two germline ends. The CDR3 length is 17 residues. The germline CDR1 and CDR2 sequences are MGHRA and YSYEKL. The CDR3 region is CASSKGAASQTNEKLFL. In DNA form, the CDR3 reads TGCGCCAGCAGTAAAGGAGCGGCTTCACAGACTAATGAAAAACTGTTTCTT.

In this sample, this clonotype turned up a few times. The V and J genes are TRBV20-1 and TRBJ1-1; D remains unclear. CDR1 and CDR2 (germline): DFQATT, SNEGSKA (reference sequence). Trimming took off 0 bases at V and 4 bases at J, with 24 bases between the two ends. CDR3 length equals 18 residues. The CDR3 DNA reads as TGCAGTGCTAGAGATGAGTTTTGGCAGGAGAATTGGATCACTGAAGCTTTCTTT. Translating gives CSARDEFWQENWITEAFF.

This clonotype has ten or more counts. The V and J genes are TRBV20-1 and TRBJ2-1; D remains unclear. Trimming left V 6 bases short and J 1 base short, with 16 bases between. This CDR3 is built from 15 residues. The V gene's germline CDR1 is DFQATT and CDR2 SNEGSKA (reference sequence). DNA for the CDR3: TGCAGTGCAAAGACGGGTGCCTGGTCCTACAATGAGCAGTTCTTC. This translates into CSAKTGAWSYNEQFF.

The chain is built from TRBV10-3 and TRBJ2-1; D possibly matches TRBD1 or TRBD2 (5 bases each). There are 13 residues in the CDR3. The germline gives CDR1 ENHRY, CDR2 SYGVKD. Trimming pared 10 bases from V and 5 bases from J, leaving 15 bases between. CDR3 protein: CASHSRDDNEQFF. The DNA for the CDR3 is TGTGCCAGCCACAGCAGGGACGACAATGAGCAGTTCTTC.

This clonotype was recorded many times. This chain joins TRBV28 and TRBJ2-7; tentative D call: TRBD2 (6 bases). The CDR3 runs 15 residues. V was shortened by 3 bases and J by 0 bases, with 12 bases between the two germline ends. Germline V gene data show CDR1 as MDHEN and CDR2 as SYDVKM. The CDR3 spells CASSLEGTYSYEQYF. The CDR3 DNA reads TGTGCCAGCAGTTTGGAGGGGACCTACTCCTACGAGCAGTACTTC.

This clonotype was seen at least ten times. The chain combines TRBV4-3 with TRBJ2-7, with D hard to call. The germline V gene encodes CDR1 LGHNA and CDR2 YSLEER. V lost 1 base to trimming and J lost 3 bases, with 10 bases between them. The CDR3 is 14 residues long. The CDR3 sequence is CASSQGRAGYEQYF. Here the CDR3 DNA reads TGCGCCAGCAGCCAAGGTAGGGCAGGCTACGAGCAGTACTTC.

The chain carries TRBV29-1 and TRBJ2-3, with TRBD2 identical over 8 bases. Germline CDR1 is SQVTM and CDR2 is ANQGSEA. V lost 7 bases to trimming and J lost 0 bases; unmatched junction nucleotides: 9. The CDR3 contains 15 residues. The CDR3 reads CSACLSGGSTDTQYF. For the CDR3, the DNA is TGCAGCGCCTGTCTGAGCGGGGGCAGCACAGATACGCAGTATTTT.

The chain combines TRBV6-5 with TRBJ2-5; the match to TRBD1 covers 8 bases. J gave up 5 bases and V 5 bases, and 4 bases lay outside the gene matches. The CDR3 has 13 residues. CDR1 is MNHEY, CDR2 SVGAGI, per germline. The CDR3 region has the DNA TGTGCCAGCAGTCATAGACAGGGGGAGACCCAGTACTTC. Translation: CASSHRQGETQYF.

Of note for this clonotype: This likely traces to a read error, being one base from a far larger clone. The genes are TRBV7-2 and TRBJ2-1; TRBD2 matches 7 bases. Germline values: CDR1 SGHTA, CDR2 FQGNSA. Trimming took 5 bases from V and 5 from J; bases not matched to a gene: 9. The CDR3 has 15 residues. CDR3 in amino acids: CASSPLGSGHNEQFF. The CDR3 region has the DNA TGTGCCAGCAGCCCTCTGGGTAGCGGGCACAATGAGCAGTTCTTC.

This clonotype was seen at least ten times. The V gene is TRBV5-1, the J gene TRBJ1-1; D perhaps matches TRBD1 (5 bases). Germline CDR1 reads SGHRS; CDR2 reads YFSETQ. The V and J ends lost 1 base and 3 bases respectively, with 13 bases between them. The length of the CDR3 is 15 residues. CDR3 nucleotides: TGCGCCAGCAGCTTGCGCCCCGGACAAGACACTGAAGCTTTCTTT. This gives the protein CASSLRPGQDTEAFF.

This clonotype occurred many times. V gene TRBV20-1 combines with J gene TRBJ2-3; no clear D. V dropped 0 bases and J dropped 6 bases, with 4 bases sitting between them. In germline, CDR1 is DFQATT, CDR2 SNEGSKA (reference sequence). The CDR3 has 11 amino acids. CDR3 coding DNA: TGCAGTGCTAGAGATCTGGATACGCAGTATTTT. Translated, it gives CSARDLDTQYF.

This clonotype was recorded many times. The genes are TRBV7-2 and TRBJ2-1, with TRBD2 matching 10 bases. Trimming cost V 2 bases and J 4 bases; bases outside gene matches: 2. The CDR3 is 15 residues long. Looked up from germline, CDR1 is SGHTA and CDR2 is FQGNSA. This CDR3 reads CASSLLLAGYNEQFF. As DNA, the CDR3 is TGTGCCAGCAGCTTATTACTAGCGGGGTACAATGAGCAGTTCTTC.

At least ten counts were recorded for this clonotype. This chain joins TRBV7-6 and TRBJ2-3; no clear D. V was clipped by 5 bases and J by 2 bases, with 5 bases between them. Germline assignment: CDR1 SGHVS and CDR2 FNYEAQ. The CDR3 is 12 residues long. The chain's CDR3 is CASSISTDTQYF. DNA for the CDR3: TGTGCCAGCAGCATCTCCACAGATACGCAGTATTTT.

This clonotype was detected a few times. The chain combines TRBV4-1 with TRBJ1-3, with D perhaps TRBD1 (5 bases). V was cut by 0 bases and J by 2 bases, with 11 bases left in between. The germline CDR1 and CDR2 sequences are MGHRA and YSYEKL. The CDR3 is 16 amino acids. The DNA of the CDR3 is TGCGCCAGCAGCCAAGATAGGGGTAGTACTGGAAACACCATATATTTT. Translation gives CASSQDRGSTGNTIYF.

At least ten counts were recorded for this clonotype. The V gene is TRBV21-1, the J gene TRBJ2-2; TRBD1, the table's D call, lacks a check against the DNA. TRBV21-1 has pseudogene status. CDR3 length: 17 residues. The CDR3 is CASSKARGQSDTGELFF. The CDR3 DNA reads TGTGCCAGCAGCAAAGCAAGGGGGCAGTCGGACACCGGGGAGCTGTTTTTT.

This clonotype was picked up many times. The rearrangement links TRBV30 to TRBJ1-1; D not resolved. The CDR3 extends over 12 amino acids. V lost 4 bases to trimming and J lost 8 bases, with 14 bases between them. The germline V gene encodes CDR1 GTSNPN and CDR2 SVGIG (reference sequence). The CDR3 reads CAWMRFSGEAFF. CDR3 nucleotide sequence: TGTGCCTGGATGCGGTTTTCGGGAGAAGCTTTCTTT.

The chain joins TRBV29-1 to TRBJ1-1; D gene uncertain. The germline V gene encodes CDR1 SQVTM and CDR2 ANQGSEA. V was clipped by 7 bases and J by 0 bases, with 12 bases between them. The length of the CDR3 is 13 residues. The CDR3 region is CSGRETMNTEAFF. The CDR3 DNA follows: TGCAGCGGGAGGGAAACCATGAACACTGAAGCTTTCTTT.

This chain uses TRBV30 with TRBJ2-1; tentative D call: TRBD1 (5 bases). Germline V lookup: CDR1 GTSNPN, CDR2 SVGIG (reference sequence). V was cut by 1 base and J by 8 bases, with 9 bases left in between. This CDR3 has 12 residues. Here the CDR3 DNA reads TGTGCCTGGAGTGGGCAGGGCTATGAGCAGTTCTTC. This translates into CAWSGQGYEQFF.

This clonotype appeared many times. The chain uses TRBV15 and TRBJ2-3, with D uncertain. CDR3 size: 14 residues. Trimming took 1 base from V and 0 from J, leaving 5 bases between them. The germline CDR1 and CDR2 sequences are LNHNV and YYDKDF (reference sequence). The DNA of the CDR3 is TGTGCCACCAGCAGAGGTTCTAGCACAGATACGCAGTATTTT. Protein: CATSRGSSTDTQYF.

Regarding this clonotype: This may be a read error, as it is one base from a much larger clone. This chain uses TRBV10-2 with TRBJ2-3; D is ambiguous. The CDR3 length is 14 residues. Germline values: CDR1 WSHSY, CDR2 SAAADI. V lost 7 bases to trimming and J lost 1 base, with 12 bases between them. CDR3 protein: CASTTNRGTDTQYF. The CDR3, as DNA: TGCGCCAGCACGACGAACCGTGGCACAGATACGCAGTATTTT.

This clonotype was counted only a few times. A read error is possible here, since a much larger clone lies one base away. The chain is built from TRBV19 and TRBJ2-1, with 12 bases matching TRBD2. CDR1 and CDR2 from the germline V gene are LNHDA and SQIVND (reference sequence). CDR3 length equals 15 residues. V lost 6 bases and J lost 8; bases outside the gene matches: 8. Written as DNA, the CDR3 is TGTGCCAGTAGGAATGGACTAGCGGGATCCTATGAGCAGTTCTTC. Translation gives CASRNGLAGSYEQFF.

This clonotype showed up just once. The junction differs from germline at one of its ends, possibly a read error. V usage is TRBV7-6 and J usage is TRBJ1-1; D unclear. This CDR3 spans 13 amino acids. The germline gives CDR1 SGHVS, CDR2 FNYEAQ. Here the CDR3 reads CASSFTQNTEAFF. Written as DNA, the CDR3 is TGTGCCAGCAGCTTTACACAGAACACTGAAGCCTTCTTT.

The J gene is TRBJ2-1, the V gene TRBV12-3 or TRBV12-4; the match to TRBD1 covers 8 bases. The J segment lost 4 bases and the V segment lost 6 bases, leaving 8 bases of the junction unmatched. The CDR3 is 15 amino acids. The CDR3 bases are TGTGCCAGCAGGCCAGGACAGGGAGCATACAATGAGCAGTTCTTC. It yields the protein CASRPGQGAYNEQFF.

This clonotype occurred many times. The J gene is TRBJ1-5, the V gene TRBV5-1; D not certain. Trimming stripped 4 bases from V and 7 bases from J, with 15 bases between. Germline V gene lookup returns CDR1 SGHRS and CDR2 YFSETQ. The CDR3 runs 14 residues. Here the CDR3 DNA reads TGCGCCAGCAGCCTCGGAGAGAAGGGACAGCCCCAGCATTTT. It encodes CASSLGEKGQPQHF.

This clonotype has a count of ten or more. The chain combines TRBV5-5 with TRBJ2-5; TRBD2 might be the D (5 bases). From germline, CDR1 is SGHKS and CDR2 YYEKEE (reference sequence). V was cut by 4 bases and J by 2 bases, with 18 bases left in between. CDR3 size: 16 residues. The CDR3 DNA reads TGTGCCAGCAGCCTGCGGGCACAGCGCCAACAAGAGACCCAGTACTTC. Residues: CASSLRAQRQQETQYF.

This clonotype was recorded many times. A read error may account for a junction end that differs from germline. CDR3 DNA: TGCAGTGCTCGTCGGCCGGGACAGGGGCGGGAGGAAGCTCTCTTT. It encodes CSARRPGQGREEALF. V is TRBV20-1 and J is TRBJ1-1; the match to TRBD1 covers 10 bases. The length of the CDR3 is 15 residues. Germline loops: CDR1 DFQATT, CDR2 SNEGSKA (reference sequence).

This clonotype was picked up many times. As DNA, the CDR3 is TGTGCCTGGTCCGGTAGCGGCATAAAGGAAACAGATACGCAGTATTTT. Translation gives CAWSGSGIKETDTQYF. The genes are TRBV30 and TRBJ2-3; tentatively, D is TRBD2 (6 bases). This CDR3 has 16 residues. With 5 bases removed from V and 3 bases from J, the gap between germline ends came to 21 bases. Germline CDR1 reads GTSNPN; CDR2 reads SVGIG (reference sequence). The full variable domain, its missing parts supplied by reference TRBV30 and TRBJ2-3, is SQTIHQWPATLVQPVGSPLSLECTVEGTSNPNLYWYRQAAGRGLQLLFYSVGIGQISSEVPQNLSASRPQDRQFILSSKKLLLSDSGFYLCAWSGSGIKETDTQYFGPGTRLTVL.

This clonotype was recorded at least ten times. The gene calls are TRBV20-1 and TRBJ1-1; no clear D gene. The CDR3 is 12 amino acids. The V and J ends lost 3 bases and 1 base respectively, with 6 bases between them. Germline values: CDR1 DFQATT, CDR2 SNEGSKA (reference sequence). CDR3 residues: CSARAENTEAFF. CDR3 in DNA: TGCAGTGCTAGGGCGGAGAACACTGAAGCTTTCTTT.

V and J are TRBV9 and TRBJ2-5; 14 positions match TRBD2. CDR3 length: 16 amino acids. The V gene end was trimmed by 3 bases and the J gene end by 5 bases; junction bases not matched to a gene: 6. Germline CDR1 and CDR2: SGDLS and YYNGEE. CDR3 sequence reads: CASSGGTSGSWETQYF. The CDR3 nucleotides are TGTGCCAGCAGCGGAGGGACTAGCGGGAGCTGGGAGACCCAGTACTTC.